This T cell receptor beta chain was recovered during a study of shared clonotypes between healthy human individuals. Study outcomes and limitations: Clonotypes which were not shared had lower generation probabilities than clonotypes that all four donors shared.

Sorted subsets were amplified in replicate PCRs using 200 to 250 ng DNA, roughly 30,000 T cell genomes. Clones were sequenced by immunoSEQ multiplex PCR, and TCRdb holds only the in-frame ones, with some missing. The repertoire includes about 2,200,000 clones, roughly 91% of them detected once, and 1.5% to 2% sits in the top ten. Cells designated naive CD8 were CD45RO-negative and were positively selected for CCR7, with terminally differentiated effector memory CD45RA+ cells excluded. V gave up 2 bases and J gave up 2 bases; unmatched junction bases: 3. CDR1 is SGDLS and CDR2 is YYNGEE in the germline V gene. This CDR3 is built from 15 residues. As regards this clone: What it binds is unknown.

This clonotype was sampled from a man between 18 and 29 years old in good health. Some clones in this sample may be carry-over from other donors' samples. The sequencing sample was made of naive CD8+ T cells from PBMCs. The V call is TRBV9, the J call TRBJ2-3; 9 nucleotides line up with TRBD2. The CDR3 sequence: CASSVPSGITDTQYF. Here the CDR3 DNA reads TGTGCCAGCAGCGTTCCTAGCGGGATCACAGATACGCAGTATTTT.